The clone carrying this TCR beta chain was counted only a few times. Clones were read by immunoSEQ multiplex PCR, and TCRdb kept only the in-frame ones, dropping some. The sample lists 11,000 to 15,000 clones, roughly 80% occurring once. The sample originates from a study of T cells in localized non-small cell lung cancer. V was trimmed by 6 bases and J by 3 bases, leaving 5 bases between them. This CDR3 comprises 11 residues. Germline V CDR1 and CDR2: SNHLY, FYNNEI. The chain employs TRBV2 and TRBJ1-1, with D uncertain. Sample: peripheral blood, taken before any cancer treatment. This sequence originates from a female donor of 60 years or more with stage I squamous cell lung carcinoma. CDR3 residues: CASSRYTEAFF. The CDR3 coding sequence is TGTGCCAGCAGCCGGTACACTGAAGCTTTCTTT.